The clone carrying this TCR beta chain has only a few counts. This entry is derived from a study of human T cells and chemical hapten exposure. Study at large: Sensitization employed 2% DPC on approximately 2 cm by approximately 2 cm of upper inner arm skin.

Noted time point: patch test 2, 6 weeks after DPC sensitization. The treatment was: therapeutic diphenylcyclopropenone sensitization with weekly scalp DPC. With 3 bases removed from V and 6 bases from J, the gap between germline ends came to 3 bases. The CDR3 loop spans 11 amino acids. What the library attached to individual cDNA molecules were unique molecular identifiers. MiXCR, applied by TCRdb to the RACE reads, yields one record per CDR3 protein. Among roughly 100,000 distinct CDR3 sequences listed, around 9.3% were seen once. V usage is TRBV12-3 or TRBV12-4 and J usage is TRBJ1-5; D ambiguous. The sample in question was whole blood, obtained in connection with sensitization to the hapten diphenylcyclopropenone (DPC). This clonotype was obtained from a woman aged 40 to 50 with alopecia areata. Some clones in this sample may be carry-over from other donors' samples. The CDR3 loop is CASSFGQPQHF. CDR3 coding DNA: TGTGCCAGCAGTTTTGGTCAGCCCCAGCATTTT.